The table lists the clone carrying this T cell receptor (delta chain) with a few counts. Its target is not known. TCRdb assigns this DNA the protein of a much larger clone, which departs from its translation at residue 7; this likely reflects a read error, and the protein shown comes from translating the DNA. V shed 7 bases and J 0 bases; nucleotides not matched to a gene: 24. This CDR3 is 21 amino acids long. Germline V CDR1 and CDR2: TSWWSYY, QGS. Bulk repertoires came from Vgamma9/Vdelta2+ or Vdelta2-negative gammadelta T cells flow-sorted from PBMC. Each sorted gammadelta sample had TRG and TRD chains sequenced. With CATT, TCRdb re-called clones from the multiplex PCR reads. This table holds around 52,000 delta-chain clones, around 1.7% found once. These data belong to a study of γδ T cells in repeated Plasmodium falciparum infection. Study-level information: The natural-infection arm compared Malian children under seasonal malaria with matched Australian children. Sampling occurred at baseline, pre-infection for selected infections, and 21 days post-infection. Study results and limitations: Vgamma9/Vdelta2+ T cells showed a stable polyclonal repertoire with shared TCRgamma sequences.

This TCR came from a pool of human donors (malaria-infected and uninfected, not separated). The sequencing sample was made of gamma-delta T cells from blood. The V and J genes are TRDV1 and TRDJ1, with 9 positions matching TRDD3. Assignment of the J gene here rests on matching the DNA to germline, because TCRdb gives none. The CDR3 coding sequence is TGTGCTCTTGTGGTTACCGTTACTGGGGGACTCCAGCACACGTACACCGATAAACTCATCTTT. Amino acid sequence: CALVVTVTGGLQHTYTDKLIF.